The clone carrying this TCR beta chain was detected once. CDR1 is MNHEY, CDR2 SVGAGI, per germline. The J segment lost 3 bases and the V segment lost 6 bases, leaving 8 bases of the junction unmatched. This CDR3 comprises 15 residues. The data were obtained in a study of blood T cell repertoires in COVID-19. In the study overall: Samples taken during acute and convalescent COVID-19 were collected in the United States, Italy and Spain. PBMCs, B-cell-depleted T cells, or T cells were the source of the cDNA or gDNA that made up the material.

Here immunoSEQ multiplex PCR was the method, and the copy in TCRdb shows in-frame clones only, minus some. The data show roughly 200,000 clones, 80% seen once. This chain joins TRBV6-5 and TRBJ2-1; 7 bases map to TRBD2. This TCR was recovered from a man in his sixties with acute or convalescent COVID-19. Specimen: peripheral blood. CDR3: CASSPTGGSYNEQFF. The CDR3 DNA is TGTGCCAGCAGCCCCACGGGCGGGAGCTACAATGAGCAGTTCTTC.